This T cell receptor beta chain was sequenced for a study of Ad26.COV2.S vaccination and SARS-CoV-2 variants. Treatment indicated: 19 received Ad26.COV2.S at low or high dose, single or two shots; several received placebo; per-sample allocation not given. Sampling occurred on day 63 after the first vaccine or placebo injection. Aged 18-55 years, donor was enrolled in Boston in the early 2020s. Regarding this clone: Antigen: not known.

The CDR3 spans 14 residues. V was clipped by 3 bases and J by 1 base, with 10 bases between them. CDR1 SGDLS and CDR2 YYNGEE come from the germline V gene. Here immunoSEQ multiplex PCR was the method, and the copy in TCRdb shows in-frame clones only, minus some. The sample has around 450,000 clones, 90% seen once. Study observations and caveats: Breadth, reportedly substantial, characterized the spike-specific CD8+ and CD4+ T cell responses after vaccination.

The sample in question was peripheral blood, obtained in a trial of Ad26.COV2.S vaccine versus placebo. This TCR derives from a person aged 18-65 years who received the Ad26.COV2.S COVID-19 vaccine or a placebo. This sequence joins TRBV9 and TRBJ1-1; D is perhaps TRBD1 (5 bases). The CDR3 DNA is TGTGCCAGCAGCGCGGGGGGTGCGAACACTGAAGCTTTCTTT. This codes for CASSAGGANTEAFF.